This T cell receptor beta chain was retrieved from a study of graft-versus-host responses after intestinal transplantation. Across the whole study: Isolated intestinal, liver-intestinal, or multivisceral transplants were what recipients had. Induction using anti-thymocyte globulin, followed by tacrolimus and steroids for 2 to 4 years, was given to all recipients.

Clones were sequenced by immunoSEQ multiplex PCR, and TCRdb holds only the in-frame ones, with some missing. In the table there are 60,000 to 65,000 clones, about 89% of which are singletons. The starting material, graft tissue, was processed to release intraepithelial and lamina propria lymphocytes. Study findings and constraints: Elevated graft-versus-host to host-versus-graft clonal ratios in allografts were recorded for patients with graft-donor T cell macrochimerism.

Comment on this clone: Its antigen is not identified.

This CDR3 region has 15 residues. V was clipped by 3 bases and J by 2 bases, with 13 bases between them. Germline V gene sequence: CDR1 SNHLY, CDR2 FYNNEI. The V call is TRBV2, the J call TRBJ2-5, with D perhaps TRBD1 (6 bases). The sequence was collected from a human patient who received an intestinal transplant, so some T cells may come from the graft donor. The starting material was ileum tissue, obtained approximately 56 weeks after transplant. CDR3 protein: CASSDVRGWQETQYF. CDR3 DNA sequence: TGTGCCAGCAGTGACGTCAGGGGATGGCAAGAGACCCAGTACTTC.